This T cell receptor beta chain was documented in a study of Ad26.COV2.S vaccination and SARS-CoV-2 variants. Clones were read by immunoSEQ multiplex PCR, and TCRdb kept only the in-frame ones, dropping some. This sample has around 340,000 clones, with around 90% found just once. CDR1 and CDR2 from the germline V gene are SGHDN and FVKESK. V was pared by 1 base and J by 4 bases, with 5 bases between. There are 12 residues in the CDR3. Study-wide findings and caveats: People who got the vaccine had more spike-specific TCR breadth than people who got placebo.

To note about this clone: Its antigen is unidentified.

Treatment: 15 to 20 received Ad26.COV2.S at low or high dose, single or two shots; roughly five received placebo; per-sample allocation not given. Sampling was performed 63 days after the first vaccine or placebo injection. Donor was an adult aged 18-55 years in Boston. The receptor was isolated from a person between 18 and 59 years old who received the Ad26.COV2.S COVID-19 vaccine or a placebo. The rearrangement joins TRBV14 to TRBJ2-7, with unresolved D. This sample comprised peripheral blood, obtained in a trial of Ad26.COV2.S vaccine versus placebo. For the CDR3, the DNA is TGTGCCAGCAGCCAAGGTCTGTACGAGCAGTACTTC. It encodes CASSQGLYEQYF.